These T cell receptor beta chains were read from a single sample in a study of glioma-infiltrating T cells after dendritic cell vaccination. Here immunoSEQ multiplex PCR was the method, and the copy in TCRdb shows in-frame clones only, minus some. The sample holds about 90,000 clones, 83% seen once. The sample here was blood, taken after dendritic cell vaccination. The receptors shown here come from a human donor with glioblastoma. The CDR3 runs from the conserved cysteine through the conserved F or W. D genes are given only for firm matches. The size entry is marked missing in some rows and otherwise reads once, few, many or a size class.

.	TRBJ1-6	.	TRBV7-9	TGTGCCACCGGAGGAGGGTTAAATTCACCCCTCCACTTT	CATGGGLNSPLHF
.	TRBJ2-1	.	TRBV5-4	TGTGCCAGCAGCGGCGAAGCGGAGGGTGAGCAGTTCTTC	CASSGEAEGEQFF
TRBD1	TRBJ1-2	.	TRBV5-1	TGCGCCAGCAGCTTGAGGTTCCAGGGGGCAGGCTATGGCTACACCTTC	CASSLRFQGAGYGYTF
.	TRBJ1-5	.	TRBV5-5	TGTGCCAGCAGCTGGAACTTGGGGGTTCAGGGGAGCGGTCAGCCCCAGCATTTT	CASSWNLGVQGSGQPQHF
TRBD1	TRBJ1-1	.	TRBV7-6	TGTGCCAGCAGCTGGGGGACAGATAACACTGAAGCTTTCTTT	CASSWGTDNTEAFF
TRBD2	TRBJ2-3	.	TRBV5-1	TGCGCCAGCAGCGCGGGACTAGCGGGGAGAACAGATACGCAGTATTTT	CASSAGLAGRTDTQYF
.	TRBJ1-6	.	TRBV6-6	TGTGCCAGCAGTTACAGGGGGGGCAGTAATTCGGGCCCCCTCCACTTT	CASSYRGGSNSGPLHF
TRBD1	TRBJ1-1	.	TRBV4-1	TGCGCCAGCAGCCAACCAGCTTTGGACGTCGACAGGGTCACTGAAGCTTTCTTT	CASSQPALDVDRVTEAFF
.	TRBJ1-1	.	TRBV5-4	TGTGCCAGCAGCTTGGTTGCAGGGGAGATCACTGAAGCTTTCTTT	CASSLVAGEITEAFF
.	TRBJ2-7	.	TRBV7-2	TGTGCCAGCAGCTTTCGAGGAATAAGGTACGAGCAGTACTTC	CASSFRGIRYEQYF
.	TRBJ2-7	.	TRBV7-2	TGTGCCAGCAGCTCCAGGGTTTTCTCCTACGAGCAGTACTTC	CASSSRVFSYEQYF
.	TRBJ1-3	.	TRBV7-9	TGTGCCAGCAGCCGGACAAGACAGGTCTCTGGAAACACCATATATTTT	CASSRTRQVSGNTIYF
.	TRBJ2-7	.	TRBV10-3	TGTGCCATCAGTTCCCGGGTGGGGCCGACCTACGAGCAGTACTTC	CAISSRVGPTYEQYF
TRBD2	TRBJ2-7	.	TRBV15	TGTGCCACCAGCAGATCCCCCTTTCGGGGGGGCGTATTGGGAGAGCAGTACTTC	CATSRSPFRGGVLGEQYF
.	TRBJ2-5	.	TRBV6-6	TGTGCCAGCAGTTACTCGGGGGGGCCAGAGACCCAGTACTTC	CASSYSGGPETQYF
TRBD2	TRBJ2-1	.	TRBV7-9	TGTGCCAGCAGCTCTAGCGGGGGGGGAGCTAACAATGAGCAGTTCTTC	CASSSSGGGANNEQFF
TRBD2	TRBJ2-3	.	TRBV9	TGTGCCAGCAGCCCTCAACCTAGCGGGGATACGCAGTATTTT	CASSPQPSGDTQYF
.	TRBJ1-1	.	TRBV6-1	TGTGCCAGCAGATTAGTGGGCCGGCCTGAAGCTTTCTTT	CASRLVGRPEAFF
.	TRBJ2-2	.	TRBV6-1	TGTGCCAGCAGGACAGGATGGGACACCGGGGAGCTGTTTTTT	CASRTGWDTGELFF
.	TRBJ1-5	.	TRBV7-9	TGTGCCAGCAGCTTTACCGACGGTGAGCAGGAGCCCCAGCATTTT	CASSFTDGEQEPQHF
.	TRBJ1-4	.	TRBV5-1	TGCGCCAGCAGCCCCATGTCAGGGGTGGGATTTCCTAATGAAAAACTGTTTTTT	CASSPMSGVGFPNEKLFF
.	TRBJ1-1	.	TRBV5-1	TGCGCCAGCACCAGACCCTCGGACAGTGAAGCTTTCTTT	CASTRPSDSEAFF
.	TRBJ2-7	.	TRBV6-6	TGTGCCAGCAGAGTCGGGACTGCCCCCTACGAGCAGTACTTC	CASRVGTAPYEQYF
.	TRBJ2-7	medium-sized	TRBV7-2	TGTGCCAGCAGCTTACGCCCGTCACCTCTACCCTACGAGCAGTACTTC	CASSLRPSPLPYEQYF
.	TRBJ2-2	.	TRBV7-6	TGTGCCAGCAGCTTGGTCTCGGCGAACACCGGGGAGCTGTTTTTT	CASSLVSANTGELFF
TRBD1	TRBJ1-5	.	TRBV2	TGTGCCAGCAGAGACAGGGGGAATCAGCCCCAGCATTTT	CASRDRGNQPQHF
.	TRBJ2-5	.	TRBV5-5	TGTGCCAGCAGCCCAGGGATTTACCAAGAGACCCAGTACTTC	CASSPGIYQETQYF
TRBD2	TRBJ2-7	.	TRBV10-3	TGTGCCATCAGGATGGCGGGGGGGAGCGAGCAGTACTTC	CAIRMAGGSEQYF
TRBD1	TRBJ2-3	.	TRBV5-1	TGCGCCAGCAGCCCGGGACAGGGGAACACAGATACGCAGTATTTT	CASSPGQGNTDTQYF
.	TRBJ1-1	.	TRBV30	TGTGCCTGGAGTTTCTTCTCGAACACTGAAGCTTTCTTT	CAWSFFSNTEAFF
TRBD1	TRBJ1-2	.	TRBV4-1	TGCGCCAGCAGCCAAGAGCGGGGACAGGGGGCGTGGGGCTACACCTTC	CASSQERGQGAWGYTF
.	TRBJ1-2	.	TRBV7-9	TGTGCCAGCAGCTTAGACAGACATGGCTACACCTTC	CASSLDRHGYTF
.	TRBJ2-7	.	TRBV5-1	TGCGCCAGCAGCCCTGCCCGGACAGCGGTTCCCTACGAGCAGTACTTC	CASSPARTAVPYEQYF
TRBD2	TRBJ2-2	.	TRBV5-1	TGCGCCAGCAGCTTGGGATCGGGACTAGCGGGGGTCACAAACACCGGGGAGCTGTTTTTT	CASSLGSGLAGVTNTGELFF
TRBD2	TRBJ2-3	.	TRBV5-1	TGCGCCAGCAGCCCCCTTGGACTAGCGGGAGATACGCAGTATTTT	CASSPLGLAGDTQYF
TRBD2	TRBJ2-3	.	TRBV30	TGTGCCTCCTTGAGGCCTAGCGGGGGGGCAGATACGCAGTATTTT	CASLRPSGGADTQYF
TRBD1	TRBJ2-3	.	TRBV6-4	TGTGCCAGCAGTGACACTTGGACAGGGAAGGTTACAGATACGCAGTATTTT	CASSDTWTGKVTDTQYF
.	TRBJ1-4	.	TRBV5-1	TGCGCCAGCAGCTTGAGGACAGCAACTAATGAAAAACTGTTTTTT	CASSLRTATNEKLFF
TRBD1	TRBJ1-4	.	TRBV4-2	TGTGCCAGCAGCGAGGACGGGACAGGGGAGGGTCCCCGTGAAAAACTGTTTTTT	CASSEDGTGEGPREKLFF
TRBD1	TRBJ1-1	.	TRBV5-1	TGCGCCAGCAGCTTTTTCCCCCCCGCCGGGACAGGGGCGGTGGACACTGAAGCTTTCTTT	CASSFFPPAGTGAVDTEAFF
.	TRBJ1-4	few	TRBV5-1	TGCGCCAGCAGGAACGCGGATGAAAAACTGTTTTTT	CASRNADEKLFF
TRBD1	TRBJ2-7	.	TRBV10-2	TGCGCCAGCAGCCCGGGACAGGGGATCGAGCAGTACTTC	CASSPGQGIEQYF
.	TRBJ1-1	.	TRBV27	TGTGCCAGCAGCCCGCGGGGGGATCTTACTGAAGCTTTCTTT	CASSPRGDLTEAFF
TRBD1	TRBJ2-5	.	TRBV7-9	TGTGCCAGCAGCCCCTCAGGGGGCGCGGAGACCCAGTACTTC	CASSPSGGAETQYF
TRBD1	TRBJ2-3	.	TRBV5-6	TGTGCCAGCAGCTTTAGGGGACAGGGGACAGATACGCAGTATTTT	CASSFRGQGTDTQYF